Detailed here is one T cell receptor (beta chain). Its antigen is still unknown. No much larger clone is present one base from it, and per-base qualities are unavailable. The data were taken from a study of blood T cell repertoires in COVID-19 (dated by TCRdb to the early 2020s). In terms of the full investigation: Collaborator samples came from the United States, Italy and Spain and covered acute and convalescent phases of COVID-19. Samples came from the ongoing ImmuneRACE study (first 160 participants) plus 1,254 subjects from 6 global collaborators. Subjects who had been exposed to COVID-19, were actively infected with it, or had recovered from it provided the deeply sampled blood TCRbeta repertoires that made up the dataset. Where available, HLA class I and class II types were taken from metadata supplied by the sample provider and were not determined by assay-based typing. The prospective study material was composed of cDNA or gDNA derived from T cells, B-cell-depleted T cells, or PBMCs. Sample metadata almost always included a de-identified subject ID, COVID-19 status, age in years and sex. The repertoires were released in a freely available public database meant as a resource for research on the immune response to SARS-CoV-2. General findings and caveats noted by the study authors: Clinical and demographic metadata were provided uncurated, with the amount varying by source and participant.

CDR1 and CDR2, per the germline V gene, are LGHNA and YSLEER. V is trimmed back by 0 bases and J by 2 bases, and the junction contains 4 bases that no gene match accounts for. Including cysteine and phenylalanine, the CDR3 has 16 amino acids. The only DNA kept is the CDR3, 48 bases in frame from the first base. Collaborating institutions collected whole blood in K2EDTA tubes following their own protocols. For TCRbeta analysis, collaborators shipped samples in one of three forms: frozen whole blood, isolated PBMCs, or DNA extracted from either of those sample types. The immunoSEQ Assay, a bias-controlled multiplex PCR, was used to amplify TCRbeta CDR3 regions from genomic DNA. In the source study's methods: The number of nucleated cells in each sample was estimated by amplification of reference gene primers within the assay. To quantify the absolute abundance of each unique TCRbeta CDR3 rearrangement, sequence reads were collapsed and filtered. For each sample, productive Simpson clonality was calculated by taking the square root of Simpson's diversity index across productive rearrangements. This immuneACCESS table, as held by TCRdb, lists in-frame sequences with V and J called but not all clones. Of the missing ones, under half trace to an unresolved V gene in checked studies; the others have no known cause. V, J and clone size are those of that table, while D and trimming were read from the DNA. The sample table lists some 670,000 clones, around 89% of them with a count of one. The ten most abundant clones make up about 0.24% of the sample.

The chain uses TRBV4-3 and TRBJ2-7, with 10 central nucleotides matching TRBD2. Sample: peripheral blood. The TCR comes from a woman in her late teens or twenties with acute or convalescent COVID-19. The sequenced DNA: TGCGCCAGCAGCCAAGACACTAGCGGGGTCACCTACGAGCAGTACTTC. Translated, this is CASSQDTSGVTYEQYF.